These 2 T cell receptor beta chains were all obtained from the same sample, sequenced in a study of T-cell memory formation after mild COVID-19. Each CDR3 protein is one row after TCRdb ran MiXCR on the 5' RACE reads. The sample carries a few hundred thousand distinct CDR3 sequences, roughly 21% recorded once. Sample: PBMCs or a T cell subset sorted from them (not recorded which). Source of these receptors: a young man who had mild COVID-19 (a few samples of this study predate the infection). Cell type and time point are not known.

This clonotype was seen only a few times. V is TRBV6-5 and J is TRBJ1-1; no reliable D call. With 6 bases removed from V and 0 bases from J, the gap between germline ends came to 8 bases. The CDR3 spans 13 residues. The germline gives CDR1 MNHEY, CDR2 SVGAGI. The CDR3 sequence: CASSPSMNTEAFF. The CDR3 DNA follows: TGTGCCAGCAGCCCTTCTATGAACACTGAAGCTTTCTTT.

The chain recombines TRBV18 with TRBJ2-1, with 8 nucleotides matching TRBD1. J gave up 4 bases and V 3 bases, and 5 bases lay outside the gene matches. Per germline, CDR1 KGHSH and CDR2 LQKENI. CDR3 size: 15 residues. Here the CDR3 DNA reads TGTGCCAGCTCACCCAGCCGACAGGGGTACAATGAGCAGTTCTTC. Translation: CASSPSRQGYNEQFF.